This T cell receptor beta chain was documented in a study of cytomegalovirus exposure and HLA in healthy donors. Study results and limitations: The records held CMV serostatus as the only immune exposure information. Later analysis suggested most CMV-associated TCR beta chains were HLA-restricted. According to an earlier analysis, most TCR beta V segments yielded productive rearrangements about 90% or about 30% of the time.

Germline loops: CDR1 MNHEY, CDR2 SVGAGI. Trimming cost V 2 bases and J 10 bases, with 15 bases left between them. The CDR3 covers 15 residues. To note about this clone: Its antigen remains unknown.

PCR was performed using 60 Vbeta and 13 Jbeta primers. Sequencing was performed with immunoSEQ multiplex PCR; in TCRdb, only in-frame clones are kept and a portion is missing. This table has roughly 140,000 clones, about 80% appearing once. The TCR was taken from a woman between 18 and 30 years old in good health and CMV-seropositive. The chain joins TRBV6-5 to TRBJ1-6; maybe TRBD1 (6 bases). Sequencing was performed on PBMCs. The CDR3 region is CASSYEGHADSPLHF. For the CDR3, the DNA is TGTGCCAGCAGTTACGAGGGACACGCGGACTCACCCCTCCACTTT.